One and the same sample provided the 11 T cell receptor beta chains below, sequenced in a study of control samples from healthy donors and cancer patients. The protocol was immunoSEQ multiplex PCR, while the TCRdb copy is restricted to in-frame clones and leaves out a portion. The sample gives around 200,000 clones, about nine tenths of which show up once; roughly 1.6% is in the top ten. Sequenced material: blood. The receptors derive from a young woman in good health.

Here the CDR3 DNA reads TGTGCCAGCAGACGCCCTGACAGGAACACTGAAGCTTTCTTT. Encoded protein: CASRRPDRNTEAFF. The J gene is TRBJ1-1, the V gene TRBV6-6, with TRBD1 as a possible D gene (5 bases). This CDR3 is 14 amino acids long. Trimming left V 6 bases short and J 1 base short, with 12 bases between. CDR1 MNHNY and CDR2 SVGAGI come from the germline V gene (reference sequence).

The chain links TRBV7-9 to TRBJ2-7, with 9 bases lining up with TRBD1. CDR3 length: 14 residues. Germline loops: CDR1 SEHNR, CDR2 FQNEAQ (reference sequence). Losses at the gene ends were 0 bases for V and 5 bases for J; bases not matched to a gene: 2. The CDR3 region is CASSLADRGHEQYF. The CDR3 DNA follows: TGTGCCAGCAGCTTAGCGGACAGGGGTCACGAGCAGTACTTC. The variable domain in full, with the rest retrieved from reference TRBV7-9 and TRBJ2-7, is DTGVSQNPRHKITKRGQNVTFRCDPISEHNRLYWYRQTLGQGPEFLTYFQNEAQLEKSRLLSDRFSAERPKGSFSTLEIQRTEQGDSAMYLCASSLADRGHEQYFGPGTRLTVT.

V and J are TRBV3-1 (or the pseudogene TRBV3-2) and TRBJ1-2; 8 bases are a match to TRBD1. CDR3 length equals 15 residues. Trimming took 1 base from V and 4 from J; bases not matched to a gene: 5. Germline CDR1 reads LGHDT; CDR2 reads YNNKEL (reference sequence). CDR3 sequence reads: CASSQVGQGTYGYTF. The CDR3 nucleotides are TGTGCCAGCAGCCAAGTTGGACAGGGAACCTATGGCTACACCTTC.

V gene TRBV12-3 or TRBV12-4 combines with J gene TRBJ1-2, with a possible D match to TRBD1 (6 bases). Trimming shortened V by 5 bases and J by 8 bases, and 15 bases separated the two germline ends. CDR3 size: 13 residues. The CDR3 DNA reads as TGTGCCAGCAGTCCACAGGGTATAATGGGCTACACCTTC. Translated: CASSPQGIMGYTF.

This rearrangement joins TRBV3-1 (or the pseudogene TRBV3-2) to TRBJ2-2, with 8 bases that match TRBD2. The trim removed 3 bases at V and 1 base at J, leaving 1 base unmatched. The CDR3 spans 15 residues. Germline loops: CDR1 LGHDT, CDR2 YNNKEL (reference sequence). CDR3 sequence (DNA): TGTGCCAGCAGCCAGCTAGCGGGGAACACCGGGGAGCTGTTTTTT. This translates into CASSQLAGNTGELFF.

This CDR3 reads CASSVAGASPLHF. CDR3 in DNA: TGTGCCAGCAGTGTAGCAGGGGCCTCACCCCTCCACTTT. This chain joins TRBV25-1 and TRBJ1-6; D may be TRBD1 (6 bases). The germline gives CDR1 MGHDK, CDR2 SYGVNS. The CDR3 length is 13 residues. The ends were cut back, 4 bases at V and 10 bases at J, with 11 bases in the middle.

The rearrangement joins TRBV28 to TRBJ1-6; D uncertain. The CDR3 spans 15 residues. CDR1 MDHEN and CDR2 SYDVKM come from the germline V gene. V lost 3 bases, J lost 0 bases, and 6 bases lay in between. The CDR3 here is CASSLDRSYNSPLHF. DNA of the CDR3: TGTGCCAGCAGTTTGGACCGCTCCTATAATTCACCCCTCCACTTT.

The chain is built from TRBV5-5 and TRBJ2-4; D is unclear. The length of the CDR3 is 14 residues. The V end was cut by 1 base, the J end by 1 base, with 6 bases between. In germline, CDR1 is SGHKS, CDR2 YYEKEE (reference sequence). The CDR3 DNA reads TGTGCCAGCAGCTTGTTGGGGGCCAAAAACATTCAGTACTTC. Translation: CASSLLGAKNIQYF.

The chain employs TRBV5-4 and TRBJ2-5; 14 bases match TRBD2. J was trimmed by 6 bases and V by 4 bases; bases with no gene match: 5. The CDR3 sequence is 15 residues long. Germline CDR1 is SGHNT and CDR2 is YYREEE (reference sequence). The CDR3: CASSQTSGRVQTQYF. The CDR3, as DNA: TGTGCCAGCAGCCAGACTAGCGGGAGGGTCCAGACCCAGTACTTC. Looking up the rest from reference TRBV5-4 and TRBJ2-5 gives the full variable domain: ETGVTQSPTHLIKTRGQQVTLRCSSQSGHNTVSWYQQALGQGPQFIFQYYREEENGRGNFPPRFSGLQFPNYSSELNVNALELDDSALYLCASSQTSGRVQTQYFGPGTRLLVL.

This rearrangement joins TRBV7-9 to TRBJ1-4; tentatively, D is TRBD1 (6 bases). V lost 1 base and J lost 3, with 9 bases in between. The length of the CDR3 is 15 residues. The germline CDR1 and CDR2 sequences are SEHNR and FQNEAQ (reference sequence). The CDR3 protein is CASSLGAGANEKLFF. CDR3 nucleotide sequence: TGTGCCAGCAGCTTAGGAGCAGGGGCTAATGAAAAACTGTTTTTT.

V is TRBV27 and J is TRBJ2-7; D might be TRBD1 (6 bases). Germline loops: CDR1 MNHEY, CDR2 SMNVEV (reference sequence). Trimming pared 6 bases from V and 6 bases from J, leaving 15 bases between. The length of the CDR3 is 13 residues. In DNA form, the CDR3 reads TGTGCCAGCAGGGACCGACAGGCCCTCGAGCAGTACTTC. Residues: CASRDRQALEQYF.